A single sample is the source of the 31 T cell receptor beta chains below, sequenced in a study of CD8+ T cells in alopecia areata. In each case, RNA was isolated and then reverse transcribed into cDNA as the sequencing template. Clones were sequenced by immunoSEQ multiplex PCR, and TCRdb holds only the in-frame ones, with some missing. The sample has around 110,000 clones, none seen only once. Source material: lesional skin. The receptors originated from a C3H/HeJ mouse with alopecia areata. Strain haplotype at MHC: H2-k.

This clone was observed a handful of times. The genes are named according to mouse. The read gets to within 4 residues of the CDR3 end, and the germline J gene fills in the rest. The rearrangement links TRBV13-3 to TRBJ2-1; TRBD1 matches at 9 bases. The CDR3 length is 15 residues. Germline V lookup: CDR1 NNHDY, CDR2 SYVADS. J lost 5 bases, V lost 5 bases, and 8 bases had no gene match. The CDR3 loop is CASSPGTGNDAEQFF. Incomplete CDR3 DNA: TGTGCCAGCAGCCCCGGGACAGGGAATGATGCT.

At least ten counts were recorded for this clone. Mouse gene names and germline throughout. The read ends 4 residues early relative to the CDR3; the germline J gene fills the gap. The chain uses TRBV13-3 and TRBJ2-1, with TRBD1 identical over 7 bases. CDR1 is NNHDY, CDR2 SYVADS, per germline. This CDR3 is built from 13 residues. The CDR3 is CASSLSGGAEQFF. The sequenced part of the CDR3 DNA is TGTGCCAGCAGTCTTTCAGGGGGAGCT.

Regarding this clone: The genes and germline here are from mouse. The read comes to an end 4 residues before the CDR3 does, leaving the germline J gene to fill in the end. This chain uses TRBV5 with TRBJ2-3, with D tentatively TRBD1 (6 bases). The CDR3 sequence is 16 residues long. Per germline, CDR1 LGHNA and CDR2 YNLKQL (reference sequence). V was clipped by 1 base and J by 0 bases, with 11 bases between them. Partial CDR3 DNA: TGTGCCAGCAGCCAAGCCGGGACACCTAGTGCAGAA. Its translation: CASSQAGTPSAE. The full CDR3 is CASSQAGTPSAETLYF.

Concerning this clone: The gene names given are mouse names. The read terminates 4 residues before the CDR3 end, so the remaining end is supplied by the germline J gene. V gene TRBV13-3 combines with J gene TRBJ2-7, with TRBD2 matching over 11 bases. The CDR3 sequence is 14 residues long. V was clipped by 6 bases and J by 3 bases; unmatched bases: 5. CDR1 and CDR2 from the germline V gene are NNHDY and SYVADS. The CDR3 spells CASITGGADYEQYF. The sequenced CDR3 bases are TGTGCCAGCATAACTGGGGGGGCGGACTAT.

This clone was picked up a small number of times. Gene names are the mouse ones. The CDR3 end is not reached by the read, which stops 4 residues before it; the germline J gene fills it in. V gene TRBV1 combines with J gene TRBJ2-3; tentatively, D is TRBD2 (6 bases). Trimming removed 1 base at V and 0 bases at J, with 8 bases between. The germline V gene has CDR1 NSQYPW and CDR2 LRSPGD (reference sequence). The CDR3 has 15 residues. The CDR3: CTCSAGTESAETLYF. The CDR3 bases that were read are TGCACCTGCAGTGCAGGGACTGAAAGTGCAGAA.

In regard to this clone: Mouse gene names apply. Read sequence stops 4 residues before the CDR3 end, and the germline J gene provides the missing end. The chain combines TRBV17 with TRBJ2-3, with D uncertain. The CDR3 consists of 13 residues. The germline gives CDR1 MNHDT, CDR2 YYDKIL. Trimming left V 4 bases short and J 0 bases short, with 5 bases between. CDR3: CASSTGSAETLYF. The sequenced part of the CDR3 DNA is TGTGCTAGCAGTACAGGAAGTGCAGAA.

This clone came up a few times. Gene and germline names: mouse. The read terminates 4 residues ahead of where the CDR3 ends, so the germline J gene completes it. This chain uses TRBV13-1 with TRBJ2-5; 10 nucleotides agree with TRBD2. The CDR3 totals 17 residues. Germline V gene data show CDR1 as NSHNY and CDR2 as SYGAGN. J lost 0 bases, V lost 2 bases, and 6 bases had no gene match. The CDR3 DNA, read in part, is TGTGCCAGCAGTGAGGGACTGGGGAGTATTAACCAAGAC. Amino acid sequence: CASSEGLGSINQD. The whole CDR3 is CASSEGLGSINQDTQYF.

About this clone itself: Germline and genes: mouse. The read is 4 residues too short to cover the CDR3 end, so that end is filled in from the germline J gene. This chain uses TRBV13-3 with TRBJ1-4; the D gene is possibly TRBD1 (6 bases). CDR1 and CDR2 from the germline V gene are NNHDY and SYVADS. Trimming cost V 5 bases and J 4 bases, with 12 bases left between them. CDR3 size: 14 residues. Partial CDR3 DNA: TGTGCCAGCAGGGTACAGGGTGTCAACGAA. This gives the protein CASRVQGVNE. The whole CDR3 protein reads CASRVQGVNERLFF.

In the case of this clone: All gene names here are mouse names. The observed sequence ends 4 residues before the CDR3 terminus, with the missing tail filled in from the germline J gene. The genes are TRBV13-2 and TRBJ2-7; TRBD2 matches at 11 bases. The germline V gene has CDR1 NNHNN and CDR2 SYGAGS (reference sequence). The CDR3 extends over 14 amino acids. Partial CDR3 DNA: TGTGCCAGCGGCCCCCGGGACTGGGGGTAT. As protein: CASGPRDWGY. The full CDR3 is CASGPRDWGYEQYF.

In regard to this clone: The junction shows a germline mismatch at one end, possibly a read error. Gene names denote mouse genes. The read falls 4 residues short of the CDR3 end, and the missing part is taken from the germline J gene. The rearrangement joins TRBV13-3 to TRBJ1-1; TRBD1 might be the D (6 bases). Germline CDR1 is NNHDY and CDR2 is SYVADS. The CDR3 has 15 residues. Partial CDR3 DNA: TGTGCCAGCCGTGATGTTGAGGGGGCAAACACA. Translating gives CASRDVEGANT. The whole CDR3 reads CASRDVEGANTEVFF.

The sample holds a few counts of this clone. Each gene name is a mouse one. Read coverage stops 4 residues before the CDR3 terminus; the germline J gene supplies the remainder. This chain connects TRBV13-3 to TRBJ2-1; maybe TRBD2 (7 bases). The CDR3 consists of 16 residues. Per the germline V gene, CDR1 is NNHDY and CDR2 is SYVADS. V shed 2 bases and J shed 0 bases, with 12 bases lying between them. CDR3 amino acids: CASSEPGGYNYAEQFF. The CDR3 bases that were read are TGTGCCAGCAGTGAGCCTGGGGGCTATAACTATGCT.

As to this clone: Mouse germline and gene names are used. The CDR3 end is not reached by the read, which stops 4 residues before it; the germline J gene fills it in. The chain has TRBV13-3 and TRBJ1-4; 7 bases are shared with TRBD1. V was pared by 5 bases and J by 0 bases, with 4 bases of the junction left unmatched. This CDR3 is 15 amino acids long. Germline V gene lookup returns CDR1 NNHDY and CDR2 SYVADS. The part of the CDR3 DNA that was read is TGTGCCAGCAGAGGACAGGCCGTTTCCAACGAA. Residues: CASRGQAVSNE. The whole CDR3 reads CASRGQAVSNERLFF.

A word on this clone: Genes here carry mouse names. Coverage ceases 4 residues before the CDR3 finishes, and the germline J gene fills in the end. V usage is TRBV13-2 and J usage is TRBJ2-4, with TRBD2 matching 8 bases. The CDR3 contains 17 residues. The germline V gene encodes CDR1 NNHNN and CDR2 SYGAGS (reference sequence). J was trimmed by 0 bases and V by 0 bases; bases with no gene match: 6. The CDR3: CASGDAAWGASQNTLYF. The part of the CDR3 DNA that was read is TGTGCCAGCGGTGATGCCGCCTGGGGGGCTAGTCAAAAC.

This clone was counted only a few times. The genes and germline here are from mouse. CDR3 sequence reads: CATRQGGFNQDTQYF. The part of the CDR3 DNA that was read is TGTGCCACAAGACAGGGGGGATTTAACCAAGAC. The chain couples TRBV13-3 to TRBJ2-5, with 9 positions matching TRBD1. The DNA ends 4 residues before the CDR3 does, and the rest of the CDR3 is filled in from the germline J gene. The germline V gene encodes CDR1 NNHDY and CDR2 SYVADS. The CDR3 is 15 residues long. With 9 bases clipped from V and 0 bases from J, the junction kept 8 bases outside the gene matches.

Turning to this clone: The germline and genes are mouse ones. The read is 4 residues too short to cover the CDR3 end, so that end is filled in from the germline J gene. V and J are TRBV13-2 and TRBJ2-5; 8 bases map to TRBD1. CDR1 and CDR2 from the germline V gene are NNHNN and SYGAGS (reference sequence). The CDR3 is 14 residues long. The CDR3 bases that were read are TGTGCCAGCGGTGGCCAGGGGGCGCCGGAC. Its translation is CASGGQGAPD. The entire CDR3 sequence reads CASGGQGAPDTQYF.

This clone was recorded a few times. Gene and germline names: mouse. The CDR3 end falls 4 residues outside the read, so it is completed with the germline J gene. This chain connects TRBV1 to TRBJ1-1, with 7 bases identical to TRBD1. Looked up from germline, CDR1 is NSQYPW and CDR2 is LRSPGD (reference sequence). The CDR3 totals 15 residues. The CDR3 here is CTCSADRKQGGEVFF. CDR3 bases read: TGCACCTGCAGTGCAGACCGAAAGCAGGGGGGA.

This clone was found a few times. Mouse gene names apply. Coverage ceases 4 residues before the CDR3 finishes, and the germline J gene fills in the end. The chain uses TRBV19 and TRBJ2-1; TRBD2 aligns across 10 bases. Unmatched junction bases numbered 5, after V lost 5 bases and J lost 0 bases. Germline loops: CDR1 FNHDT, CDR2 SITEND (reference sequence). The CDR3 covers 16 residues. The CDR3 bases that were read are TGTGCCAGCAGAAGGGGGACTGGGGATAACTATGCT. Its protein is CASRRGTGDNYA. The whole CDR3 sequence is CASRRGTGDNYAEQFF.

In its sample, this clone was seen a few times. All gene names here are mouse names. From the germline J gene comes the end of the CDR3, since the read stops 4 residues before it. The rearrangement uses TRBV19 and TRBJ1-2; D may be TRBD1 (5 bases). The CDR3 runs to 15 residues. Per germline, CDR1 FNHDT and CDR2 SITEND (reference sequence). This chain's CDR3 is CASSILGLGGGDYTF. The part of the CDR3 DNA that was read is TGTGCCAGCAGTATCCTCGGACTGGGGGGAGGC.

In its sample, this clone was seen a few times. The listed genes are named as in mouse. The observed sequence ends 4 residues before the CDR3 terminus, with the missing tail filled in from the germline J gene. The rearrangement joins TRBV13-3 to TRBJ1-2; D uncertain. With 0 bases removed from V and 1 base from J, the gap between germline ends came to 7 bases. CDR1 NNHDY and CDR2 SYVADS come from the germline V gene. The CDR3 is made up of 14 amino acids. CDR3: CASSDVWGNSDYTF. The CDR3 DNA, read in part, is TGTGCCAGCAGTGATGTTTGGGGAAACTCC.

The table lists this clone with a few counts. Genes and germline are mouse. Coverage ceases 4 residues before the CDR3 finishes, and the germline J gene fills in the end. V is TRBV13-1 and J is TRBJ2-7; TRBD1 matches at 8 bases. From germline, CDR1 is NSHNY and CDR2 SYGAGN. This CDR3 spans 12 amino acids. The CDR3: CASRDREDEQYF. Incomplete CDR3 DNA: TGTGCCAGCAGGGACAGGGAGGAT.

To note about this clone: Germline and genes: mouse. Read coverage stops 4 residues before the CDR3 terminus; the germline J gene supplies the remainder. This chain connects TRBV13-2 to TRBJ2-5; 10 bases are shared with TRBD2. The CDR3 extends over 16 amino acids. The V gene end was trimmed by 1 base and the J gene end by 2 bases; junction bases not matched to a gene: 4. CDR1 and CDR2 (germline): NNHNN, SYGAGS (reference sequence). CDR3 loop: CASGDLTGGLQDTQYF. The sequenced part of the CDR3 DNA is TGTGCCAGCGGTGATCTGACTGGGGGGCTCCAAGAC.

There are a few counts of this clone. Here the gene names and germline are mouse. The CDR3 end is not reached by the read, which stops 4 residues before it; the germline J gene fills it in. V is TRBV1 and J is TRBJ1-1, with 7 bases identical to TRBD1. Germline-derived CDR1 and CDR2 are NSQYPW and LRSPGD (reference sequence). CDR3 length: 13 residues. The covered CDR3 bases are TGCACCTGCAGTGCGACAGGGCGGAGA. It codes for CTCSATGRR. The full CDR3 sequence reads CTCSATGRREVFF.

This clone was counted between two and nine times. Genes and germline are mouse. The read ends 4 residues before the CDR3 terminus; that terminus is restored from the germline J gene. V is TRBV19 and J is TRBJ2-7; TRBD2 matches 8 bases. Germline V gene lookup returns CDR1 FNHDT and CDR2 SITEND (reference sequence). Trimming at V came to 6 bases and at J to 0 bases, leaving 2 bases not matched to a gene. There are 13 residues in the CDR3. The CDR3 reads CASKTGGSYEQYF. The DNA read from the CDR3 is TGTGCCAGCAAAACTGGGGGCTCCTAT.

In its sample, this clone was seen a few times. Genes here carry mouse names. The missing CDR3 end, 4 residues past where the read stops, is filled in from the germline J gene. The J gene is TRBJ2-5, the V gene TRBV19; 11 nucleotides match TRBD2. CDR1 is FNHDT, CDR2 SITEND, per germline (reference sequence). The CDR3 consists of 17 residues. V trimming: 0 bases; J trimming: 0 bases; junction bases outside the gene matches: 3. The CDR3 is CASSIGDWGFNQDTQYF. The sequenced part of the CDR3 DNA is TGTGCCAGCAGTATAGGGGACTGGGGGTTTAACCAAGAC.

On this clone: Mouse gene names and germline throughout. The CDR3 loop is CASFRDRGSSAETLYF. The covered CDR3 bases are TGTGCTAGCTTCCGGGACAGGGGGTCTAGTGCAGAA. This rearrangement joins TRBV29 to TRBJ2-3; 11 bases agree with TRBD1. The read ends 4 residues shy of where the CDR3 ends; the end is completed using the germline J gene. Germline V CDR1 and CDR2: MSHET, SYDVDS. The ends lost 8 bases at V and 0 bases at J; junction bases unmatched: 7. The CDR3 consists of 16 residues.

In the case of this clone: The listed genes are named as in mouse. The read is 4 residues too short to cover the CDR3 end, so that end is filled in from the germline J gene. The rearrangement joins TRBV19 to TRBJ2-3; TRBD1 agrees at 9 bases. CDR1 and CDR2 from the germline V gene are FNHDT and SITEND (reference sequence). J gave up 2 bases and V 2 bases, and 3 bases lay outside the gene matches. This CDR3 region has 15 residues. The CDR3 DNA, read in part, is TGTGCCAGCAGTATCGGGACAGGGTATGCAGAA. This encodes CASSIGTGYAE. The complete CDR3 sequence is CASSIGTGYAETLYF. The variable domain in full, with the rest retrieved from reference TRBV19 and TRBJ2-3, is GGIITQTPKFLIGQEGQKLTLKCQQNFNHDTMYWYRQDSGKGLRLIYYSITENDLQKGDLSEGYDASREKKSSFSLTVTSAQKNEMAVFLCASSIGTGYAETLYFGSGTRLTVL.

Worth noting for this clone: The listed TCRdb protein conflicts with the DNA translation at residue 11, and the protein shown is translated directly from the DNA. The genes and germline here are from mouse. CDR3 region: CASAPRDNNSPLYF. The part of the CDR3 DNA that was read is TGTGCCAGCGCCCCCCGGGACAATAATTCGCCC. V is TRBV19 and J is TRBJ1-6; tentative D call: TRBD1 (6 bases). The read ends 3 residues before the CDR3 terminus; that terminus is restored from the germline J gene. TRBJ1-6 is an ORF, with its function uncertain. CDR1 FNHDT and CDR2 SITEND come from the germline V gene (reference sequence). The V and J ends lost 7 bases and 5 bases respectively, with 13 bases between them. The CDR3 contains 14 residues.

This clone was observed a handful of times. Gene names and germline match the mouse. The sequence runs out 4 residues before the end of the CDR3; the remainder is reconstructed from the germline J gene. The chain uses TRBV13-3 and TRBJ2-2; TRBD2 agrees at 7 bases. This CDR3 spans 15 amino acids. From germline, CDR1 is NNHDY and CDR2 SYVADS. Unmatched junction bases numbered 3, after V lost 1 base and J lost 3 bases. The chain's CDR3 is CASSDNWGYTGQLYF. Partial CDR3 DNA: TGTGCCAGCAGTGATAACTGGGGTTACACCGGG.

On this clone: Gene names refer to mouse genes. From the germline J gene comes the end of the CDR3, since the read stops 4 residues before it. This chain uses TRBV1 with TRBJ2-5; D perhaps matches TRBD1 (6 bases). CDR1 and CDR2 (germline): NSQYPW, LRSPGD (reference sequence). The V and J ends lost 3 bases and 2 bases respectively, with 12 bases between them. This CDR3 has 15 residues. CDR3: CTCSAQIRGQDTQYF. CDR3 DNA, as far as it was read: TGCACCTGCAGTGCTCAGATCAGGGGCCAAGAC.

In its sample, this clone was seen many times. The listed genes are named as in mouse. The CDR3 sequence is CAWSLTGVEDTQYF. The CDR3 DNA, read in part, is TGTGCCTGGAGTCTAACAGGGGTGGAAGAC. The V and J genes are TRBV31 and TRBJ2-5; 7 bases match TRBD1. The CDR3 goes on 4 residues after the read ends, and that part is filled in from the germline J gene. The CDR3 length is 14 residues. Germline V gene sequence: CDR1 GKSSPN, CDR2 SITVG.

This clone was detected only a few times. Gene and germline names: mouse. Read coverage stops 4 residues before the CDR3 terminus; the germline J gene supplies the remainder. This rearrangement joins TRBV29 to TRBJ2-5; 7 bases line up with TRBD1. CDR3 length equals 14 residues. Germline CDR1 MSHET, CDR2 SYDVDS. J lost 1 base, V lost 4 bases, and 2 bases had no gene match. This CDR3 is CASSSTGDQDTQYF. The sequenced CDR3 bases are TGTGCTAGCAGTTCAACAGGGGACCAAGAC. Full variable domain (rest looked up from reference TRBV29 and TRBJ2-5): DMKVTQMPRYLIKRMGENVLLECGQDMSHETMYWYRQDPGLGLQLIYISYDVDSNSEGDIPKGYRVSRKKREHFSLILDSAKTNQTSVYFCASSSTGDQDTQYFGPGTRLLVL.